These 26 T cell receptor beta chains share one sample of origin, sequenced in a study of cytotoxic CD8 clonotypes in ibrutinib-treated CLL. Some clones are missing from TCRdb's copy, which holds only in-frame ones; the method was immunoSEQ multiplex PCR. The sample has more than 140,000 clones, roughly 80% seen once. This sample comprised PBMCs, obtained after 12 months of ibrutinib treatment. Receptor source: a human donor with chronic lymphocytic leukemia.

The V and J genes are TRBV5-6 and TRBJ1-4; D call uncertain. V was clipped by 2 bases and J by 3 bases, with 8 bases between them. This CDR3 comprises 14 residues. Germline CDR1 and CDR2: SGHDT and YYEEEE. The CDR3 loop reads CASSLWVPNEKLFF. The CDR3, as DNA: TGTGCCAGCAGCTTATGGGTCCCTAATGAAAAACTGTTTTTT.

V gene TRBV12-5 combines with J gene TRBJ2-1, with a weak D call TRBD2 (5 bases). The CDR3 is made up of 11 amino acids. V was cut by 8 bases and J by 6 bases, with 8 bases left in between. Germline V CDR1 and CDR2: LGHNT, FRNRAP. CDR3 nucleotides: TGTGCTAGTCTTGGAGGCAATGAGCAGTTCTTC. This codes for CASLGGNEQFF.

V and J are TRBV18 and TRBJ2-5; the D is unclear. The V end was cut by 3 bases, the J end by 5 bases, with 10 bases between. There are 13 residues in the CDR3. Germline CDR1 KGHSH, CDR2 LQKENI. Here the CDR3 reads CASSPPVLETQYF. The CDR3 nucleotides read TGTGCCAGCTCACCCCCAGTTTTGGAGACCCAGTACTTC.

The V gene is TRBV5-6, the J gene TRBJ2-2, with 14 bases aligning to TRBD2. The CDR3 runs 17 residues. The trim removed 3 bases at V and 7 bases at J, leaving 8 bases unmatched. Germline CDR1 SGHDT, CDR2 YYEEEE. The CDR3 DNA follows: TGTGCCAGCAGCTGGACGGGACTAGCGGGAGCGAGCGGGGAGCTGTTTTTT. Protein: CASSWTGLAGASGELFF.

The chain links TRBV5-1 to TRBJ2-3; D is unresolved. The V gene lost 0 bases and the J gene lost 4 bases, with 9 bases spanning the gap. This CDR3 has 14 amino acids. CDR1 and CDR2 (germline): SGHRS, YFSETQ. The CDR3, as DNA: TGCGCCAGCAGCTTGGGACGGCCGTCAGATACGCAGTATTTT. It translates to CASSLGRPSDTQYF.

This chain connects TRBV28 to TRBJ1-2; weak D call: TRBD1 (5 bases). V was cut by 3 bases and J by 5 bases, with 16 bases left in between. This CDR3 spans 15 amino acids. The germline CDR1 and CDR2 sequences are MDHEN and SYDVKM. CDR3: CASSFRGREGYGYTF. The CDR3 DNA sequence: TGTGCCAGCAGTTTCCGGGGCAGGGAGGGGTATGGCTACACCTTC.

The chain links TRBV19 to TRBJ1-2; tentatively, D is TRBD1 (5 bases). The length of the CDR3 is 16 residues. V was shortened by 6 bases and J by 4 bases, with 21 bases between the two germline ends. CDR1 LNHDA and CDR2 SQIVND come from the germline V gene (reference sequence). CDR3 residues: CASSTGLSSFGYGYTF. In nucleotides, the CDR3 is TGTGCCAGTAGCACGGGGCTGAGTTCTTTCGGCTATGGCTACACCTTC.

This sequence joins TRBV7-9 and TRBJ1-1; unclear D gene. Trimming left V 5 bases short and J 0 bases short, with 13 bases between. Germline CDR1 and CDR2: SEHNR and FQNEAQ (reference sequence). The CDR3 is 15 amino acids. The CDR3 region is CASSAILDMNTEAFF. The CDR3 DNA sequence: TGTGCCAGCAGCGCGATATTAGATATGAACACTGAAGCTTTCTTT.

The CDR3 reads CASSDGFTIDSNIQYF. The CDR3 coding sequence is TGTGCCAGCAGTGATGGGTTCACCATCGACTCGAACATTCAGTACTTC. The V and J genes are TRBV6-4 and TRBJ2-4; D uncertain. From germline, CDR1 is MRHNA and CDR2 SNTAGT. The CDR3 covers 16 residues. Trimming left V 3 bases short and J 7 bases short, with 19 bases between.

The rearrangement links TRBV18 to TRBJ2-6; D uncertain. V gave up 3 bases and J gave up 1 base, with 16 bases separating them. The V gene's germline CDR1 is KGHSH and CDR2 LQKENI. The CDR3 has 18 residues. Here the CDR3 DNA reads TGTGCCAGCTCACCGGATGTGGGGTATTATTCTGGGGCCAACGTCCTGACTTTC. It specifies CASSPDVGYYSGANVLTF.

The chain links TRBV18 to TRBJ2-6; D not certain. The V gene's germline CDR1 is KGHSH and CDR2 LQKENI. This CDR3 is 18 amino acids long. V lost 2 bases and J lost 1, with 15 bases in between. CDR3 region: CASSPFVIKGSGANVLTF. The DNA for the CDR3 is TGTGCCAGCTCACCATTTGTTATAAAGGGTTCTGGGGCCAACGTCCTGACTTTC.

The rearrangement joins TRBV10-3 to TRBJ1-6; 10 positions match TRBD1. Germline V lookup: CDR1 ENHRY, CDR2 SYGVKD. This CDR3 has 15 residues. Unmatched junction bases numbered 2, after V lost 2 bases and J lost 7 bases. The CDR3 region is CAISEGTGANSPLHF. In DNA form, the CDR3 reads TGTGCCATCAGTGAGGGGACAGGGGCCAATTCACCCCTCCACTTT.

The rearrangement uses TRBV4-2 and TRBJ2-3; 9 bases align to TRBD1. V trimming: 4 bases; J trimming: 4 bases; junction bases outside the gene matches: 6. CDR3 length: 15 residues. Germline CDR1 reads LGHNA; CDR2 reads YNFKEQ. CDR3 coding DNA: TGTGCCAGCAGCCCCCGACAGGGGGACTCAGATACGCAGTATTTT. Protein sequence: CASSPRQGDSDTQYF.

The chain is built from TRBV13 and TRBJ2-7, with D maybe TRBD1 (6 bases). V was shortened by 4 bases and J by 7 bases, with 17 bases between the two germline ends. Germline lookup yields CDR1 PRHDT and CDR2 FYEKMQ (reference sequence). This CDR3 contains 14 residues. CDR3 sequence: CASSSLQGSREQYF. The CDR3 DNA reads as TGTGCCAGCAGCTCCTTACAGGGCTCCCGGGAGCAGTACTTC.

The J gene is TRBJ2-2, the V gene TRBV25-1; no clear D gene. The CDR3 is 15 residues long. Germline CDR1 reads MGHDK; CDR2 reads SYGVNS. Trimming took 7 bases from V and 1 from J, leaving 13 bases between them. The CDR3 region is CASKRQAMNTGELFF. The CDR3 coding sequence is TGTGCCAGCAAGAGACAAGCCATGAACACCGGGGAGCTGTTTTTT.

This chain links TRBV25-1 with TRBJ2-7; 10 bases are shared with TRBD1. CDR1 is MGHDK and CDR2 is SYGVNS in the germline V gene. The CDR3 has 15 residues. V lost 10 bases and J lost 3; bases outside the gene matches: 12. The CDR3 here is CATLSLWDRGYEQYF. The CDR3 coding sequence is TGTGCCACCCTCTCGCTTTGGGACAGGGGCTACGAGCAGTACTTC.

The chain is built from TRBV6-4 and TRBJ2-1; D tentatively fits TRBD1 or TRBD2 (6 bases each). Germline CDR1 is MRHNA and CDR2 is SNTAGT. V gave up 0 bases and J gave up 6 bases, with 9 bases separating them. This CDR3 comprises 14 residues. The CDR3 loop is CASSDSGGSNEQFF. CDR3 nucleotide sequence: TGTGCCAGCAGTGACTCGGGGGGCAGCAATGAGCAGTTCTTC.

The CDR3 DNA is TGCGCCAGCAGCCCGAGACAGATGAACACCGGGGAGCTGTTTTTT. Translating gives CASSPRQMNTGELFF. The V and J genes are TRBV5-1 and TRBJ2-2; tentatively, D is TRBD1 (5 bases). Germline-derived CDR1 and CDR2 are SGHRS and YFSETQ. The CDR3 spans 15 residues. The germline V and J ends were trimmed by 4 bases and 1 base, with 11 bases remaining between them.

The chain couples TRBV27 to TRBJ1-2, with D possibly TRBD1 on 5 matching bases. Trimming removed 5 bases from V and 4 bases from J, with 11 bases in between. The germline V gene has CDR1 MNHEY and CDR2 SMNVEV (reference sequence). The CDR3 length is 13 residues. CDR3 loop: CASSGTGVYGYTF. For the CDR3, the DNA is TGTGCCAGCAGTGGCACAGGCGTCTATGGCTACACCTTC.

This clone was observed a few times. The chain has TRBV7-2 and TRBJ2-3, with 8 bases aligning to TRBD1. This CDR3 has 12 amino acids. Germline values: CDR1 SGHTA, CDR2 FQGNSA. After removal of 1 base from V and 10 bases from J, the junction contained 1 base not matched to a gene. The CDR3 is CASSLETGAQYF. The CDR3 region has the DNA TGTGCCAGCAGCTTAGAGACAGGGGCGCAGTATTTT.

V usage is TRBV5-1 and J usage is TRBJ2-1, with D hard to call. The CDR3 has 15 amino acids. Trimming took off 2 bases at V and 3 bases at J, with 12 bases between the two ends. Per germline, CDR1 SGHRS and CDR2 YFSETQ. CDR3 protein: CASSLEASFYNEQFF. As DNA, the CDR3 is TGCGCCAGCAGCTTAGAAGCATCTTTCTACAATGAGCAGTTCTTC.

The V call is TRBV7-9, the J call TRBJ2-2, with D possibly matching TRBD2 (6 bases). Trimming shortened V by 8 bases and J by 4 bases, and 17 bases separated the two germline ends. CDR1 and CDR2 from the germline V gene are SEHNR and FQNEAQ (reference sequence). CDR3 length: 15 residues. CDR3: CASSPLAGSTGELFF. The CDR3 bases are TGTGCCAGCTCGCCACTCGCGGGGAGCACCGGGGAGCTGTTTTTT. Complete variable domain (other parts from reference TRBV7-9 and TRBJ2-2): DTGVSQNPRHKITKRGQNVTFRCDPISEHNRLYWYRQTLGQGPEFLTYFQNEAQLEKSRLLSDRFSAERPKGSFSTLEIQRTEQGDSAMYLCASSPLAGSTGELFFGEGSRLTVL.

CDR3 nucleotides: TGTGCCAGTAGTATCCTGGGCACAGATACGCAGTATTTT. Translating gives CASSILGTDTQYF. The chain employs TRBV19 and TRBJ2-3; D gene ambiguous. This CDR3 is 13 amino acids long. Trimming left V 3 bases short and J 1 base short, with 5 bases between. CDR1 is LNHDA and CDR2 is SQIVND in the germline V gene (reference sequence).

CDR3 loop: CASSSRQGGLYSNQPQHF. CDR3 nucleotides: TGTGCCAGCAGTTCTCGACAGGGAGGGCTTTATAGCAATCAGCCCCAGCATTTT. V gene TRBV27 combines with J gene TRBJ1-5; 7 bases align to TRBD1. This CDR3 is 18 amino acids long. Germline trimming cut 4 bases from V and 0 bases from J; bases unmatched to any gene: 12. Germline CDR1 is MNHEY and CDR2 is SMNVEV (reference sequence).

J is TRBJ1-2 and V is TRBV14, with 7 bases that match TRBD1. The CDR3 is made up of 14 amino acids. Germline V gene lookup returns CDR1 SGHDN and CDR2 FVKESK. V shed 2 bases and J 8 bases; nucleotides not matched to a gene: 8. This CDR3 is CASSQTTGVRGYTF. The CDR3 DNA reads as TGTGCCAGCAGCCAAACTACAGGGGTACGCGGCTACACCTTC. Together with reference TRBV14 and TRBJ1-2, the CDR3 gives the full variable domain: EAGVTQFPSHSVIEKGQTVTLRCDPISGHDNLYWYRRVMGKEIKFLLHFVKESKQDESGMPNNRFLAERTGGTYSTLKVQPAELEDSGVYFCASSQTTGVRGYTFGSGTRLTVV.

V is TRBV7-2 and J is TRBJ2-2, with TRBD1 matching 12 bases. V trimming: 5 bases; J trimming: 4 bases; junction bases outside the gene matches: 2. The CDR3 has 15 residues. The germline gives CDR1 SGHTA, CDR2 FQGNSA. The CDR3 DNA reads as TGTGCCAGCAGCCGGGACAGGGGGCGCACCGGGGAGCTGTTTTTT. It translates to CASSRDRGRTGELFF.